The rows below give T cell receptor beta chains drawn from one sample of a study of regulatory T cells in long-lasting Graves disease. TCRdb re-analysed the multiplex PCR reads in MiXCR, keeping a single row per CDR3 protein. This sample yields approximately 380,000 distinct CDR3 sequences, of which 20% to 25% are seen a single time; less than 25% belongs to the top ten. This material consisted of peripheral blood mononuclear cells (PBMCs), taken when the disease was refractory, from a patient treated with antithyroid drugs. These receptors originate from a female donor with Graves disease. Both conserved end residues are part of each CDR3. D genes are given only for firm matches. Clone sizes are given selectively: once, few, many, or a class where the clone is expanded.

d_call	v_call	clone_size	j_call	cdr3_nt	cdr3_aa
TRBD2	TRBV19	NA	TRBJ2-5	TGTGCCAGTAGTCCAGCGGGAACGTATGAGACCCAGTACTTC	CASSPAGTYETQYF
TRBD2	TRBV14	NA	TRBJ2-2	TGTGCCAGCAGCCGGGGACTAGCGGGACCCGGGGAGCTGTTTTTT	CASSRGLAGPGELFF
TRBD1	TRBV27	many	TRBJ1-5	TGTGGGCCCGGGACAGGGGGAGTCTGCAATCAGCCCCAGCATTTT	CGPGTGGVCNQPQHF
TRBD1	TRBV15	NA	TRBJ2-7	TGTGCCACCAGTACGAACAGGGGCTCCTACGAGCAGTACTTC	CATSTNRGSYEQYF
TRBD2	TRBV28	many	TRBJ2-7	TGTGCCAGCAGTCCAGAATCCGGGAGGACCACCTACGAGCAGTACTTC	CASSPESGRTTYEQYF
TRBD2	TRBV7-2	NA	TRBJ2-3	TGTGCCAGCAGCCCCCCGGGAGGTTACACAGATACGCAGTATTTT	CASSPPGGYTDTQYF
NA	TRBV18	few	TRBJ1-2	TGTGCCAGCTCACCCGAGAGTGGGTATGGCTACACCTTC	CASSPESGYGYTF
NA	TRBV28	many	TRBJ1-5	TGTGCCAGCACCTCGGGGTGGGGGGATCAGCCCCAGCATTTT	CASTSGWGDQPQHF
NA	TRBV7-2	many	TRBJ2-5	TGTGCCAGCAGCGACAGGCTCCAAGAGACCCAGTACTTC	CASSDRLQETQYF
NA	TRBV7-3	many	TRBJ2-5	TGTGCCAGCAGCAGCCTGGGGGTAGAGACCCAGTACTTC	CASSSLGVETQYF
NA	TRBV7-2	NA	TRBJ2-2	TGTGCCAGCAGCCTCACCACTGAGGGGGAGCTGTTTTTT	CASSLTTEGELFF
NA	TRBV28	NA	TRBJ2-3	TGTGCCAGCAGTTTCGGTAGCGGAGCTAGCACAGATACGCAGTATTTT	CASSFGSGASTDTQYF
NA	TRBV7-2	few	TRBJ1-2	TGTGCCAGCAGCTTATTAAGGGAGTCATACTATGGCTACACCTTC	CASSLLRESYYGYTF
NA	TRBV30	many	TRBJ1-1	TGTGCCTGGGATAGACATGACGCTGAAGCTTTCTTT	CAWDRHDAEAFF
NA	TRBV11-2	NA	TRBJ2-7	TGTGCCAGCAGCCGACAGCCCACCTACGAGCAGTACTTC	CASSRQPTYEQYF
NA	TRBV12-3/TRBV12-4	many	TRBJ2-7	TGTGCCAGCAGTTTCCAGGTTTACGAGCAGTACTTC	CASSFQVYEQYF
NA	TRBV30	many	TRBJ1-2	TGTGCCTGGAGAGGGGACGGGATATCCTATGGCTACACCTTC	CAWRGDGISYGYTF
NA	TRBV7-2	few	TRBJ1-2	TGTGCCAGCGGCCGGGACGGGGGGGCGCAAAACTATGGCTACACCTTC	CASGRDGGAQNYGYTF
NA	TRBV28	many	TRBJ1-1	TGTGCCAGCAGTTTCCACTCAGGCAGGCCTATGAACACTGAAGCTTTCTTT	CASSFHSGRPMNTEAFF
NA	TRBV10-2	NA	TRBJ2-3	TGCGCCAGCAGTGACTCCTGGGGGTTTTCTGCAGATACGCAGTATTTT	CASSDSWGFSADTQYF
NA	TRBV7-6	few	TRBJ2-7	TGTGCCAGCAGCTTAGCTGAGAAAACTTACGAGCAGTACTTC	CASSLAEKTYEQYF
NA	TRBV12-3/TRBV12-4	many	TRBJ1-1	TGTGCCAGCAGTTCAGGGGCTGTCTCGAACACTGAAGCTTTCTTT	CASSSGAVSNTEAFF
NA	TRBV7-9	many	TRBJ2-7	TGTGCCAGCAGCACCTCCACAGGGCGTGAGCAGTACTTC	CASSTSTGREQYF
NA	TRBV27	many	TRBJ2-7	TGTGCCAGCAGTATCAATACCCTCGGGCAAGGCCCCTACGAGCAGTACTTC	CASSINTLGQGPYEQYF
NA	TRBV6-1	many	TRBJ1-5	TGTGCCAGCAGACGGGACGTCGGGGGAGTGGAGGCGAATAGCAATCAGCCCCAGCATTTT	CASRRDVGGVEANSNQPQHF
NA	TRBV7-6	NA	TRBJ1-1	TGTGCCAGCAGCCTATGGACAGATAACACTGAAGCTTTCTTT	CASSLWTDNTEAFF
TRBD2	TRBV28	many	TRBJ2-1	TGTGCCAGCAGTTACCCCAGAGATCCTAGCGGGAGCTACAATGAGCAGTTCTTC	CASSYPRDPSGSYNEQFF
NA	TRBV7-9	NA	TRBJ2-2	TGTGCCAGCAGCTTAATTCGGCAGGGGAGCTACACCGGGGAGCTGTTTTTT	CASSLIRQGSYTGELFF
TRBD2	TRBV10-2	NA	TRBJ2-5	TGCGCCAGCAGTGAGGGACTAGCGGGGCTGAACCGAGAGACCCAGTACTTC	CASSEGLAGLNRETQYF
NA	TRBV11-2	many	TRBJ1-2	TGTGCCAGCAGCTCGGAGGCAGGGGTTGGGTATGGCTACACCTTC	CASSSEAGVGYGYTF
TRBD1	TRBV27	many	TRBJ2-7	TGTGCCAGCAGCTTATCAGGACAGGGCCCCTACGAGCAGTACTTC	CASSLSGQGPYEQYF
NA	TRBV28	many	TRBJ1-2	TGTGCCAGCAGTTTAGGTTCGCAGGGGTATGGCTACACCTTC	CASSLGSQGYGYTF
NA	TRBV10-1	NA	TRBJ2-2	TGCGCCAGCAGTGAGGCAGGAGCTACCGGGGAGCTGTTTTTT	CASSEAGATGELFF
TRBD2	TRBV18	few	TRBJ2-7	TGTGCCAGCTCACCATCGGGACTAGCATCTTACGAGCAGTACTTC	CASSPSGLASYEQYF
TRBD1	TRBV5-1	few	TRBJ2-3	TGCGCCAGCAGCTTGGACCCCGGGACAGGGGGCGCAGATACGCAGTATTTT	CASSLDPGTGGADTQYF
TRBD1	TRBV10-3	NA	TRBJ1-3	TGTGCCATCAGGAGGGACAGGGGGACACACACCATATATTTT	CAIRRDRGTHTIYF
NA	TRBV29-1	few	TRBJ1-1	TGCAGCGTCGCTGTTGGGTTTGACACTGAAGCTTTCTTT	CSVAVGFDTEAFF
NA	TRBV20-1	few	TRBJ2-7	TGCAGTGCTGAACCCGGGACTCTTGCCCATACTGAGCAGTACTTC	CSAEPGTLAHTEQYF
NA	TRBV27	NA	TRBJ2-7	TGTGCCAGCAGTTTAAGAGCGGACCGCTACGAGCAGTACTTC	CASSLRADRYEQYF
TRBD2	TRBV29-1	NA	TRBJ2-3	TGCAGCGTTGAGATGGGAGGGAGTGCAGATACGCAGTATTTT	CSVEMGGSADTQYF
TRBD1	TRBV6-2/TRBV6-3	many	TRBJ2-7	TGTGCCAGCAGATCAACGACAGGGGCCCAAGGTCCGTACGAGCAGTACTTC	CASRSTTGAQGPYEQYF
NA	TRBV28	many	TRBJ2-7	TGTGCCAGCAGTTTTTTATGGGAGCAGTACTTC	CASSFLWEQYF